This T cell receptor beta chain was identified during a study of blood T cells in healthy people across ages. Concerning this clonotype itself: Its antigen is as yet unknown.

Findings and limits, study-wide: Diversity was higher, and naive CD4+ cells more numerous, in long-lived donors than in aged donors.

A second PCR, run for about 7 to 11 cycles, used a sample-barcoded 5' primer plus a J-beta primer mix. Every cDNA molecule carried a tag from a template-switch adaptor bearing 12 random nucleotides. TCRdb reprocessed the 5' RACE reads via MiXCR and lists one record per CDR3 protein. The table records a few hundred thousand distinct CDR3 sequences, about 55% of them present only once. V was shortened by 2 bases and J by 9 bases, with 11 bases between the two germline ends. Germline loops: CDR1 MNHEY, CDR2 SVGAGI. This CDR3 spans 13 amino acids. The V gene is TRBV6-5, the J gene TRBJ2-1, with D unclear. This sequence was found in a man aged 60 to 69 in good health. Material for sequencing was blood. DNA for the CDR3: TGTGCCAGCAGTTACGTTCGTACTGGTGAGCAGTTCTTC. Amino acid sequence: CASSYVRTGEQFF.